The clone carrying this TCR beta chain was picked up one time. Authors' data handling: Estimation of nucleated cell counts was performed using reference gene primer amplification. Clones were sequenced by immunoSEQ multiplex PCR, and TCRdb holds only the in-frame ones, with some missing. V, J and clone size derive from that table, while D and trimming were established from the DNA sequence. In the table there are tens of thousands of clones, around 80% of which are singletons. This record comes from a study of blood T cell repertoires in COVID-19. Study as a whole: Samples representing acute and convalescent COVID-19 were sourced from the United States, Italy and Spain. The cDNA or gDNA used as material had been derived from T cells, B-cell-depleted T cells, or PBMCs.

Trimming at V came to 6 bases and at J to 1 base, leaving 7 bases not matched to a gene. This CDR3 has 14 amino acids. Germline V gene sequence: CDR1 SQVTM, CDR2 ANQGSEA. This chain connects TRBV29-1 to TRBJ2-7; 9 bases agree with TRBD1. The sample consisted of peripheral blood. The clonotype comes from a man older than 75 with acute or convalescent COVID-19. The CDR3 region has the DNA TGCAGCGTACAAAGGACAGGGGAATCCTACGAGCAGTACTTC. Amino acid sequence: CSVQRTGESYEQYF.